One T cell receptor (beta chain) is described in this entry. Its matching antigen is unknown. The entry originates in a study of response to subunit inactivated influenza vaccine. Notes on the study in general: The authors put forward the suggestion that each seasonal influenza vaccination may bring in only a limited number of new T cells.

The V segment lost 3 bases and the J segment 1 base; nucleotides outside the gene matches: 3. This CDR3 has 16 residues. CDR1 KGHDR and CDR2 SFDVKD come from the germline V gene. TCRdb passed the RT-PCR reads through MiXCR, listing each CDR3 protein once. This table has over 450,000 distinct CDR3 sequences, around 13% appearing once. The sequence was obtained from a man in his fifties or sixties who received an inactivated influenza vaccine. The sequences come from PBMCs from blood, collected more than 35 days after vaccination. V usage is TRBV24-1 and J usage is TRBJ2-2, with 8 nucleotides matching TRBD1. The CDR3 sequence is CATSDQGQGNTGELFF. The CDR3 DNA reads as TGTGCCACCAGTGATCAAGGACAGGGGAACACCGGGGAGCTGTTTTTT.